The clone carrying this TCR beta chain was recorded many times. The data stem from a study of T-cell reconstitution after alpha-beta-depleted transplantation in children. J was trimmed by 7 bases and V by 0 bases; bases with no gene match: 12. Germline assignment: CDR1 SGDLS and CDR2 YYNGEE. The CDR3 is 17 amino acids. It was with unique molecular identifiers that the TCRbeta library was prepared. TCRdb reprocessed the PCR reads via MiXCR and lists one record per CDR3 protein. The data contain about 160,000 distinct CDR3 sequences, around 10% of them singletons. The sample was PBMCs, taken before TCRalphabeta/CD19-depleted stem cell transplant. This rearrangement joins TRBV9 to TRBJ1-3; TRBD1 agrees at 8 bases. This clonotype was obtained from a boy between 2 and 10 years old with acute myeloid leukemia, due to receive a stem cell transplant. CDR3 amino acids: CASSVAPSQTGANTIYF. The CDR3 nucleotides read TGTGCCAGCAGCGTAGCCCCCTCCCAGACAGGGGCGAACACCATATATTTT.